This T cell receptor (beta chain) was recorded in a study of cytomegalovirus exposure and HLA in healthy donors. Study details: Among the 400 or so donors who were genotyped, about 80% fell in the genetic ancestry cluster that is associated with self-reported Caucasian donors. Study results and caveats: Earlier findings revealed that most TCR beta V segments proved productive either about 87% or about 30% of the time.

The CDR3 spans 12 residues. Germline CDR1 reads SEHNR; CDR2 reads FQNEAQ (reference sequence). V dropped 1 base and J dropped 10 bases, with 8 bases sitting between them. Nominally healthy donors were sampled, though unrecorded immune exposures were likely. A multiplex PCR was run with 60 Vbeta primers and 13 Jbeta primers. Clones were sequenced by immunoSEQ multiplex PCR, and TCRdb holds only the in-frame ones, with some missing. The table has around 95,000 clones, 65% to 80% seen once. For this clone: Its antigen is currently unknown.

Sequencing used PBMCs. The TCR was taken from a man between 25 and 39 years old in good health and CMV-seropositive. This chain links TRBV7-9 with TRBJ2-1; D may be TRBD1 (5 bases). The CDR3 here is CASSLVQGEQFF. CDR3 nucleotide sequence: TGTGCCAGCAGCTTAGTTCAGGGAGAGCAGTTCTTC.